This TCR beta chain came from a study of T cell clones after liver transplantation. The overall study: Graft-donor-reactive sequences were compared with third-party-reactive TCRbeta sequences from pre-transplant mixed lymphocyte reactions. Standard immunosuppression, with no induction, continued until 12-24 months after transplant.

Germline loops: CDR1 SGHTA, CDR2 FQGNSA. V gave up 3 bases and J gave up 4 bases; unmatched junction bases: 4. The length of the CDR3 is 14 residues. Repertoires were generated with immunoSEQ multiplex PCR, while TCRdb's copy carries only in-frame clones and drops some. The data hold roughly 40,000 clones, with 70% to 90% observed a single time. Unstimulated PBMCs were sorted into CD3+CD4+ and CD3+CD8+ populations. The sample here was CD4+ T cells from blood, taken 24 months after liver transplant. The TCR sequence derives from a human patient who received a liver transplant. A share of the T cells may be of graft donor origin. This chain uses TRBV7-2 with TRBJ1-1; 8 positions agree with TRBD1. CDR3 nucleotide sequence: TGTGCCAGCAGCTTTACAGGGGGGAGCACTGAAGCTTTCTTT. This translates into CASSFTGGSTEAFF.